Presented here are 4 T cell receptor beta chains from one specimen sequenced in a study of cytomegalovirus exposure and HLA in healthy donors. It was with 60 Vbeta and 13 Jbeta primers that the PCR ran. Clones were sequenced by immunoSEQ multiplex PCR, and TCRdb holds only the in-frame ones, with some missing. The sample has roughly 200,000 clones, about 85% seen once. Material for sequencing was PBMCs. The origin of the receptors is a boy younger than 10 in good health and CMV-seronegative.

The chain combines TRBV4-1 with TRBJ2-7; D may be TRBD2 (5 bases). The V end was cut by 2 bases, the J end by 0 bases, with 23 bases between. Germline V gene data show CDR1 as MGHRA and CDR2 as YSYEKL. There are 19 residues in the CDR3. The DNA for the CDR3 is TGCGCCAGCAGCCAAAGGAGGTTCGTATTGGGGTTAAGCTCCTACGAGCAGTACTTC. This sequence encodes CASSQRRFVLGLSSYEQYF.

This chain links TRBV27 with TRBJ1-2, with 10 bases fitting TRBD1. From germline, CDR1 is MNHEY and CDR2 SMNVEV (reference sequence). The CDR3 loop spans 14 amino acids. The V gene end was trimmed by 5 bases and the J gene end by 5 bases; junction bases not matched to a gene: 5. The CDR3 bases are TGTGCCAGCAGTAGGGGACAGGGGATTTATGGCTACACCTTC. This codes for CASSRGQGIYGYTF.

The chain couples TRBV30 to TRBJ1-6, with unresolved D. Germline lookup yields CDR1 GTSNPN and CDR2 SVGIG (reference sequence). Trimming removed 4 bases from V and 10 bases from J, with 14 bases in between. The CDR3 runs 13 residues. CDR3 sequence reads: CAWTGVWGSPLHF. DNA of the CDR3: TGTGCCTGGACCGGGGTATGGGGATCACCCCTCCACTTT.

Concerning this clone: Additional DNA sequences in this sample encode the identical CDR3. The V gene is TRBV5-1, the J gene TRBJ2-2; 7 nucleotides align to TRBD1. CDR1 and CDR2 from the germline V gene are SGHRS and YFSETQ. The J segment lost 1 base and the V segment lost 5 bases, leaving 5 bases of the junction unmatched. CDR3 length equals 15 residues. For the CDR3, the DNA is TGCGCCAGCAGTTCTCGGACAGGGAACACCGGGGAGCTGTTTTTT. It is translated as CASSSRTGNTGELFF.